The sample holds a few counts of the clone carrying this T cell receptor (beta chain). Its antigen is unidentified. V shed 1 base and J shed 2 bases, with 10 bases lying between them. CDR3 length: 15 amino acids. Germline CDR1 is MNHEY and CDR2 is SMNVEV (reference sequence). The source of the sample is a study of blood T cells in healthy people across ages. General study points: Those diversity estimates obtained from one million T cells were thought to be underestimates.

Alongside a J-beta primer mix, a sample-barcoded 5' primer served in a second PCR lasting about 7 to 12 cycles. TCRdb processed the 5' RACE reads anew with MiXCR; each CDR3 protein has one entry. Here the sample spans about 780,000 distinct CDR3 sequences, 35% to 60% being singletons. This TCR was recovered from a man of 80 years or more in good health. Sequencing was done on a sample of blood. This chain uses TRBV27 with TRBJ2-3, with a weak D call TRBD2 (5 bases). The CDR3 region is CASSLFGSPTDTQYF. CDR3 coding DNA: TGTGCCAGCAGTTTATTTGGGAGCCCCACAGATACGCAGTATTTT.